A single sample is the source of the 3 T cell receptor beta chains below, sequenced in a study of T cell responses to AZD1222 COVID-19 vaccine. The method was immunoSEQ multiplex PCR; TCRdb's version includes in-frame clones alone and lacks a portion of them. Counted here are some 90,000 clones, nearly 90% occurring once; the ten biggest clones make up about 1.6%. The sample consisted of peripheral blood, taken on day 0 of AZD1222 vaccination. The receptors were gathered from an adult in good health.

The J gene is TRBJ1-2, the V gene TRBV4-1; perhaps TRBD1 as D (5 bases). Between the trimmed V and J ends, which lost 1 base and 12 bases, there was a span of 21 bases. Germline V gene data show CDR1 as MGHRA and CDR2 as YSYEKL. This CDR3 has 15 residues. This chain's CDR3 is CASSQAPGDLYLNTF. In nucleotides, the CDR3 is TGCGCCAGCAGCCAAGCCCCGGGGGATCTCTACCTCAACACCTTC.

The rearrangement uses TRBV4-2 and TRBJ1-1; D not resolved. The CDR3 loop spans 15 amino acids. Per the germline V gene, CDR1 is LGHNA and CDR2 is YNFKEQ. Trimming took off 5 bases at V and 1 base at J, with 14 bases between the two ends. The CDR3 DNA reads TGTGCCAGCAGCACCCGTGGTGGGCGGAACACTGAAGCTTTCTTT. Protein: CASSTRGGRNTEAFF.

The chain carries TRBV21-1 and TRBJ2-1; the table gives TRBD2 as D, unverified against the DNA. TRBV21-1 is described as a pseudogene. The CDR3 is 15 residues long. The CDR3 DNA sequence: TGTGCCAGCAGCCCGGGACTAGCAGCATACAATGAGCAGTTCTTC. This codes for CASSPGLAAYNEQFF.